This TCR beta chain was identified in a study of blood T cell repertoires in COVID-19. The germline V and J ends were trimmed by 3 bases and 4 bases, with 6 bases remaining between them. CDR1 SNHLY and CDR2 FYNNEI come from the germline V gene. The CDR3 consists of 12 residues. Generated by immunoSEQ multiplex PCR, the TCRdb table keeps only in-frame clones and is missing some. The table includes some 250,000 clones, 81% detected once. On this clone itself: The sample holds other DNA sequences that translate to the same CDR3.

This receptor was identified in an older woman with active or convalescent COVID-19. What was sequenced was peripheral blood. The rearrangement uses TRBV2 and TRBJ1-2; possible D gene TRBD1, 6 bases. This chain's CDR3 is CASSEGAYGYTF. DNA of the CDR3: TGTGCCAGCAGTGAGGGGGCCTATGGCTACACCTTC.